This TCR beta chain was observed in a study of CD8+CD57+ T cells in acquired aplastic anemia. Study in general: Mean yield of DNA from sorted CD4+ and CD8+ cells was 3.2 ug. Study-wide results and limits: CD8+ Simpson's diversity in patients was not significantly different from that in controls. Overlapping CD8+ CDR3 repertoires of patients and controls contained 25 to 35 shared sequences.

Turning to this clonotype: Its target is unknown.

CDR3 and TCR beta VDJ profiling relied on genomic DNA as the template. In TCRdb, the reads were re-called with MiXCR into one record per CDR3 protein. The table lists roughly 290,000 distinct CDR3 sequences, about three fifths of them singletons. By flow cytometry, patients selected for sequencing had shown an expansion of CD8+CD57+ cells. Blood sampling was performed on the patients, and none of them had received therapy by then. The germline V gene encodes CDR1 SGHVS and CDR2 FQNEAQ. The CDR3 covers 13 residues. Between the trimmed V and J ends, which lost 0 bases and 6 bases, there was a span of 9 bases.

The sequencing sample was made of sorted CD4+, CD8+, or CD8+CD57+ T cells (not recorded which) from PBMCs. This receptor was obtained from a human donor with aplastic anemia. The chain recombines TRBV7-8 with TRBJ2-7; D gene uncertain. Here the CDR3 DNA reads TGTGCCAGCAGCTTAGCGGCAATCTCCGAGCAGTACTTC. It is translated as CASSLAAISEQYF.